The clone carrying this T cell receptor beta chain was detected only a few times. As yet, its antigen is unknown. The data belong to a study of regulatory T cells in long-lasting Graves disease. As for time point: persistent/refractory GD, antithyroid drugs over 5 years with positive TRAb. Extracted RNA from PBMCs served as the source of the TCR library. Patients met American Thyroid Association criteria for Graves' disease. Tubes containing EDTA received around 9.9 milliliters of drawn peripheral blood. CDR3-region Arm-PCR and iRepertoire HTBI primers produced the TCR beta libraries. TCRdb fed the multiplex PCR reads into MiXCR, producing one record per CDR3 protein. Altogether approximately 470,000 distinct CDR3 sequences are present, around 21% being singletons, with the ten largest covering 7% to 9.5%. Study-wide results and caveats: Tissue studied was limited to peripheral blood, excluding thyroid tissue.

Trimming took off 6 bases at V and 4 bases at J, with 15 bases between the two ends. The CDR3 covers 14 residues. CDR1 is SGHTA and CDR2 is FQGTGA in the germline V gene. The TCR comes from a female donor with Graves disease. This specimen was peripheral blood mononuclear cells (PBMCs), taken when the disease was refractory, from a patient treated with antithyroid drugs. The chain has TRBV7-3 and TRBJ1-1; D possibly corresponds to TRBD1 (5 bases). In nucleotides, the CDR3 is TGTGCCAGCAGTCTCGGGGGATGGACCACTGAAGCTTTCTTT. Translating it yields CASSLGGWTTEAFF.